What follows are 8 T cell receptor beta chains derived from one specimen sequenced in a study of CXCR3-negative and CXCR3-positive naive CD8 T cells. Each TRB cDNA library was prepared by 5' RACE (with UMI labels). TCRdb re-called the 5' RACE reads and shows each CDR3 protein once, DNA omitted. The repertoire table contains fewer than 90,000 distinct CDR3 sequences. The sequenced sample was naive CXCR3- CD8+ T cells from blood. Subset denoted: CD45RO-CCR7+CD27+CD95- naive CD8+ T cells lacking CXCR3 (TNR3-). Receptors originate from a human donor in good health. Some clones in this sample may be carry-over from other donors' samples.

This sequence joins TRBV6-6 and TRBJ1-2; TCRdb's D call of TRBD1 is untestable without DNA. The CDR3 totals 14 residues. Germline V gene lookup returns CDR1 MNHNY and CDR2 SVGAGI (reference sequence). The CDR3 protein is CASRGAGTSYGYTF.

The chain combines TRBV30 with TRBJ2-4; TCRdb designates TRBD2, a call that cannot be tested without DNA. The germline CDR1 and CDR2 sequences are GTSNPN and SVGIG (reference sequence). This CDR3 is built from 14 residues. CDR3 sequence reads: CAWGLAGDEDIQYF.

The chain couples TRBV4-1 to TRBJ2-3; TCRdb calls TRBD2, which cannot be checked without DNA. The CDR3 spans 16 residues. CDR1 is MGHRA, CDR2 YSYEKL, per germline. Here the CDR3 reads CASSQTPSGLTDTQYF.

The rearrangement uses TRBV28 and TRBJ2-2; TCRdb proposes TRBD1, but this gene call is untestable without DNA. Germline V CDR1 and CDR2: MDHEN, SYDVKM. This CDR3 is built from 16 residues. The CDR3 reads CASTTPGHFNTGELFF.

V usage is TRBV4-1 and J usage is TRBJ2-1; TCRdb's assignment of TRBD1 cannot be checked, as there is no DNA. The CDR3 is 16 residues long. Germline CDR1 and CDR2: MGHRA and YSYEKL. This CDR3 reads CASSHVTGGSGNEQFF.

The rearrangement links TRBV7-9 to TRBJ1-1; TCRdb reports TRBD1, a call that lacks DNA to check it against. Germline assignment: CDR1 SEHNR and CDR2 FQNEAQ (reference sequence). The length of the CDR3 is 13 residues. CDR3 protein: CASREQGATEAFF. The full variable domain, rest sourced from reference TRBV7-9 and TRBJ1-1, is DTGVSQNPRHKITKRGQNVTFRCDPISEHNRLYWYRQTLGQGPEFLTYFQNEAQLEKSRLLSDRFSAERPKGSFSTLEIQRTEQGDSAMYLCASREQGATEAFFGQGTRLTVV.

The J gene is TRBJ1-2, the V gene TRBV29-1; there is no DNA to check the TCRdb D call of TRBD1. CDR1 SQVTM and CDR2 ANQGSEA come from the germline V gene. CDR3 size: 13 residues. This CDR3 reads CSVEEQGWYGYTF.

The chain recombines TRBV6-5 with TRBJ2-1; TCRdb's D gene call, TRBD1, goes unchecked for lack of DNA. Germline lookup yields CDR1 MNHEY and CDR2 SVGAGI. The length of the CDR3 is 15 residues. CDR3: CASSYQGTGGNEQFF.